A single sample gave rise to the 23 T cell receptor beta chains below, sequenced in a study of cytomegalovirus exposure and HLA in healthy donors. In the PCR, 60 Vbeta and 13 Jbeta primers were used. Data came from immunoSEQ multiplex PCR; TCRdb stores just in-frame clones and leaves some out. The data show roughly 100,000 clones, approximately 64% seen once. Sequences were obtained from PBMCs. These receptors originate from a woman aged 50 to 60 in good health and CMV-seronegative.

V and J are TRBV5-1 and TRBJ2-7; 9 bases fit TRBD2. The germline gives CDR1 SGHRS, CDR2 YFSETQ. CDR3 length: 14 residues. Losses at the gene ends were 1 base for V and 10 bases for J; bases not matched to a gene: 9. Here the CDR3 reads CASSLSLAGSIQYF. CDR3 bases: TGCGCCAGCAGCTTGTCGCTAGCGGGGTCGATTCAGTACTTC.

The chain combines TRBV11-2 with TRBJ2-5; 11 nucleotides line up with TRBD2. CDR3 length: 15 residues. Germline-derived CDR1 and CDR2 are SGHAT and FQNNGV. The ends lost 5 bases at V and 6 bases at J; junction bases unmatched: 8. CDR3 sequence reads: CASSPLTSGSKTQYF. The CDR3 bases are TGTGCCAGCAGCCCCCTTACTAGCGGGAGCAAGACCCAGTACTTC.

This clone has only a few counts. The chain couples TRBV6-5 to TRBJ2-5; 8 bases line up with TRBD1. V shed 6 bases and J 1 base; nucleotides not matched to a gene: 1. The length of the CDR3 is 13 residues. Germline V lookup: CDR1 MNHEY, CDR2 SVGAGI. CDR3 nucleotides: TGTGCCAGCAGAGGGACAGGCCAAGAGACCCAGTACTTC. It is translated as CASRGTGQETQYF.

In this sample, this clone turned up a few times. This sequence joins TRBV4-1 and TRBJ1-3; D remains unclear. Germline V gene data show CDR1 as MGHRA and CDR2 as YSYEKL. V shed 6 bases and J shed 4 bases, with 28 bases lying between them. The CDR3 totals 19 residues. The chain's CDR3 is CASRGIGRLVGRGGNTIYF. CDR3 nucleotides: TGCGCCAGCAGGGGGATCGGGAGGCTTGTCGGTCGTGGGGGAAACACCATATATTTT.

The gene calls are TRBV6-5 and TRBJ2-1; D possibly corresponds to TRBD2 (5 bases). Per germline, CDR1 MNHEY and CDR2 SVGAGI. There are 13 residues in the CDR3. Between the trimmed V and J ends, which lost 6 bases and 7 bases, there was a span of 13 bases. The CDR3 region is CASRLPGENEQFF. The CDR3 bases are TGTGCCAGCAGACTACCCGGGGAAAATGAGCAGTTCTTC.

This CDR3 reads CASSLAGQGSWEQYF. The DNA for the CDR3 is TGTGCCAGCAGTTTGGCCGGACAGGGCTCTTGGGAGCAGTACTTC. The gene calls are TRBV28 and TRBJ2-7; 8 bases align to TRBD1. The CDR3 runs 15 residues. Germline CDR1 is MDHEN and CDR2 is SYDVKM. Trimming removed 3 bases from V and 7 bases from J; junction bases left unmatched: 11. The complete variable domain, with remaining parts taken from reference TRBV28 and TRBJ2-7, reads DVKVTQSSRYLVKRTGEKVFLECVQDMDHENMFWYRQDPGLGLRLIYFSYDVKMKEKGDIPEGYSVSREKKERFSLILESASTNQTSMYLCASSLAGQGSWEQYFGPGTRLTVT.

The chain has TRBV6-5 and TRBJ2-7, with D perhaps TRBD1 (6 bases). Germline CDR1 reads MNHEY; CDR2 reads SVGAGI. The CDR3 has 15 residues. V lost 0 bases, J lost 4 bases, and 13 bases lay in between. The chain's CDR3 is CASSYSIQGNYEQYF. Here the CDR3 DNA reads TGTGCCAGCAGTTACTCGATCCAGGGGAATTACGAGCAGTACTTC.

The chain couples TRBV11-2 to TRBJ1-1, with D unresolved. V lost 5 bases and J lost 1, with 14 bases in between. The germline V gene has CDR1 SGHAT and CDR2 FQNNGV. The CDR3 is 15 amino acids. The CDR3 DNA sequence: TGTGCCAGCAGCCGTACGGGATTTGGGAACACTGAAGCTTTCTTT. It encodes CASSRTGFGNTEAFF.

The V gene is TRBV5-5, the J gene TRBJ1-3; no clear D gene. Germline CDR1 is SGHKS and CDR2 is YYEKEE (reference sequence). Trimming left V 7 bases short and J 2 bases short, with 7 bases between. The CDR3 length is 12 residues. The CDR3 nucleotides read TGTGCCAGCCGGTCGCCTGGAAACACCATATATTTT. Its translation: CASRSPGNTIYF.

The chain links TRBV6-6 to TRBJ2-7; possible D gene TRBD1, 6 bases. CDR3 length equals 12 residues. Trimming left V 8 bases short and J 1 base short, with 9 bases between. Germline CDR1 reads MNHNY; CDR2 reads SVGAGI (reference sequence). The CDR3 coding sequence is TGTGCCAGCGAAGGACAGTCCTACGAGCAGTACTTC. It is translated as CASEGQSYEQYF.

This clone showed up just a few times. J is TRBJ2-5 and V is TRBV18, with 7 bases matching TRBD2. CDR1 and CDR2 (germline): KGHSH, LQKENI. After removal of 3 bases from V and 4 bases from J, the junction contained 8 bases not matched to a gene. The CDR3 has 15 amino acids. The CDR3 spells CASSPASGAGETQYF. In DNA form, the CDR3 reads TGTGCCAGCTCACCGGCCAGCGGGGCTGGAGAGACCCAGTACTTC.

The V call is TRBV6-1, the J call TRBJ1-6; D call uncertain. Between the trimmed V and J ends, which lost 8 bases and 0 bases, there was a span of 5 bases. CDR1 and CDR2 (germline): MNHNS, SASEGT. The CDR3 sequence is 13 residues long. CDR3 DNA: TGTGCCAGCTCTTCCTCCTATAATTCACCCCTCCACTTT. It yields the protein CASSSSYNSPLHF.

To note about this clone: At one end the junction does not follow the germline gene, possibly because of a read error. V and J are TRBV10-2 and TRBJ2-3; 10 nucleotides align to TRBD2. The CDR3 length is 16 residues. CDR1 and CDR2 (germline): WSHSY, SAAADI. CDR3 protein: CARSGDSGGYTDTQYF. CDR3 DNA sequence: TGCGCCCGCAGTGGTGATAGCGGGGGGTACACAGATACGCAGTATTTT.

The count of this clone is one. The chain joins TRBV7-6 to TRBJ2-1; 16 nucleotides line up with TRBD2. The ends lost 5 bases at V and 6 bases at J; junction bases unmatched: 10. CDR3 length: 18 residues. Germline CDR1 reads SGHVS; CDR2 reads FNYEAQ. In nucleotides, the CDR3 is TGTGCCAGCAGCCCAGGGACTAGCGGGGGGGCACGAGGCAATGAGCAGTTCTTC. Its protein is CASSPGTSGGARGNEQFF.

This clone was observed a single time. The conserved closing phenylalanine or tryptophan is absent in this CDR3, likely reflecting a read error. CDR3: CGFTAGSIGYTS. DNA of the CDR3: TGTGGGTTCACCGCAGGTAGTATCGGCTACACCTCC. This chain joins TRBV30 and TRBJ1-2; no reliable D call. The germline gives CDR1 GTSNPN, CDR2 SVGIG (reference sequence). CDR3 length equals 12 residues.

This chain connects TRBV5-6 to TRBJ2-3, with D maybe TRBD2 (7 bases). Trimming stripped 4 bases from V and 4 bases from J, with 10 bases between. The CDR3 extends over 13 amino acids. CDR1 and CDR2 (germline): SGHDT, YYEEEE. CDR3 nucleotide sequence: TGTGCCAGCAGCCCGGGGGGCCCAGATACGCAGTATTTT. Amino acids: CASSPGGPDTQYF.

The V call is TRBV10-3, the J call TRBJ1-2; D possibly corresponds to TRBD1 (5 bases). Germline V gene lookup returns CDR1 ENHRY and CDR2 SYGVKD. Trimming pared 4 bases from V and 1 base from J, leaving 10 bases between. The CDR3 totals 14 residues. The CDR3 nucleotides are TGTGCCATCAGTGCGGGGGAACTTAACTATGGCTACACCTTC. It specifies CAISAGELNYGYTF.

V and J are TRBV6-1 and TRBJ2-7; perhaps TRBD1 as D (6 bases). Deletions cut 5 bases from V and 6 bases from J, with 20 bases between. Germline V gene data show CDR1 as MNHNS and CDR2 as SASEGT. There are 15 residues in the CDR3. The CDR3 loop is CASSTNRGGPTEQYF. The CDR3 DNA follows: TGTGCCAGCAGTACTAATAGAGGGGGTCCGACCGAGCAGTACTTC.

This clone was detected once. This chain uses TRBV2 with TRBJ1-5; D remains unclear. This CDR3 comprises 13 residues. The V end lost 7 bases, the J end lost 4 bases, and 11 bases lay between the germline ends. Per germline, CDR1 SNHLY and CDR2 FYNNEI. The CDR3 DNA reads TGTGCCAGCACCCTCGGGGTGAATCAGCCCCAGCATTTT. Translation: CASTLGVNQPQHF. Combining the CDR3 with reference TRBV2 and TRBJ1-5 gives the whole variable domain EPEVTQTPSHQVTQMGQEVILRCVPISNHLYFYWYRQILGQKVEFLVSFYNNEISEKSEIFDDQFSVERPDGSNFTLKIRSTKLEDSAMYFCASTLGVNQPQHFGDGTRLSIL.

CDR3 protein: CASSEVAGGGELFF. The CDR3, as DNA: TGTGCCAGCAGTGAAGTAGCGGGAGGTGGGGAGCTGTTTTTT. The chain couples TRBV2 to TRBJ2-2; 10 bases fit TRBD2. Trimming took 1 base from V and 8 from J; bases not matched to a gene: 1. The CDR3 is 14 amino acids. Germline assignment: CDR1 SNHLY and CDR2 FYNNEI.

The rearrangement uses TRBV7-8 and TRBJ2-7; a weak D match, TRBD2 (5 bases). Germline CDR1 is SGHVS and CDR2 is FQNEAQ. Trimming removed 6 bases from V and 7 bases from J, with 16 bases in between. There are 13 residues in the CDR3. The CDR3 loop reads CASSSTPTGEQYF. As DNA, the CDR3 is TGTGCCAGCAGTTCGACTCCAACGGGGGAGCAGTACTTC.

The J gene is TRBJ1-2, the V gene TRBV27; 8 bases fit TRBD1. Per germline, CDR1 MNHEY and CDR2 SMNVEV (reference sequence). After removal of 2 bases from V and 3 bases from J, the junction contained 11 bases not matched to a gene. The CDR3 covers 17 residues. DNA for the CDR3: TGTGCCAGCAGTTTAGGGCAGGGGGCCTACCTTCACTATGGCTACACCTTC. Protein sequence: CASSLGQGAYLHYGYTF.

CDR3 sequence reads: CASSLYYEQYF. The CDR3 DNA follows: TGTGCCAGCAGTCTTTACTACGAGCAGTACTTC. The chain has TRBV6-1 and TRBJ2-7, with unresolved D. The CDR3 totals 11 residues. V lost 5 bases, J lost 3 bases, and 5 bases lay in between. In germline, CDR1 is MNHNS, CDR2 SASEGT.